Listed here are 10 T cell receptor beta chains from one sample, sequenced in a study of beta chain features in type 1 diabetes. The isolated RNA, all of it, was reverse transcribed, so expressed TCRB transcripts were what got sequenced. TCRdb's table, derived via immunoSEQ multiplex PCR, lists solely in-frame clones and lacks some. The data contain about 360,000 clones, 10% to 15% of them singletons. The sequenced material came from naive CD4+ T cells from blood. These receptors were taken from a man younger than 30 in good health.

This sequence joins TRBV25-1 and TRBJ2-3; D ambiguous. CDR1 is MGHDK and CDR2 is SYGVNS in the germline V gene. The CDR3 has 13 amino acids. With 11 bases removed from V and 2 bases from J, the gap between germline ends came to 14 bases. The chain's CDR3 is CAASRAITDTQYF. The CDR3 DNA reads as TGTGCCGCTTCAAGAGCCATCACAGATACGCAGTATTTT.

A few counts support this clone. The genes are TRBV30 and TRBJ1-5; the D is unclear. Germline V gene sequence: CDR1 GTSNPN, CDR2 SVGIG (reference sequence). V was pared by 0 bases and J by 0 bases, with 9 bases between. The CDR3 has 15 residues. CDR3 in amino acids: CAWSVGLNSNQPQHF. CDR3 nucleotide sequence: TGTGCCTGGAGTGTCGGACTCAATAGCAATCAGCCCCAGCATTTT.

This clone occurred a few times. This rearrangement joins TRBV6-5 to TRBJ2-7, with 7 bases lining up with TRBD1. Germline values: CDR1 MNHEY, CDR2 SVGAGI. V was clipped by 6 bases and J by 0 bases; unmatched bases: 5. The CDR3 runs to 14 residues. CDR3 DNA sequence: TGTGCCAGCAGCCGGACAGGCCTCTCCTACGAGCAGTACTTC. It specifies CASSRTGLSYEQYF.

Worth noting for this clone: Other DNA sequences of this sample code for an identical CDR3. V usage is TRBV30 and J usage is TRBJ1-2; tentatively, D is TRBD1 (6 bases). Germline CDR1 GTSNPN, CDR2 SVGIG (reference sequence). V lost 4 bases and J lost 2, with 11 bases in between. This CDR3 region has 13 residues. CDR3 in amino acids: CAWTPTGNYGYTF. The CDR3 nucleotides read TGTGCCTGGACCCCTACAGGGAACTATGGCTACACCTTC.

CDR3 sequence (DNA): TGTGCCAGCAGCGTACGGGCGGGTGAAAGCTACGAGCAGTACTTC. Translating it yields CASSVRAGESYEQYF. This chain links TRBV9 with TRBJ2-7; maybe TRBD2 (5 bases). The V and J ends lost 1 base and 3 bases respectively, with 14 bases between them. The CDR3 length is 15 residues. The germline V gene has CDR1 SGDLS and CDR2 YYNGEE.

The J gene is TRBJ1-3, the V gene TRBV20-1, with a tentative D call TRBD1 (5 bases). This CDR3 spans 11 amino acids. Germline V gene sequence: CDR1 DFQATT, CDR2 SNEGSKA (reference sequence). Trimming stripped 6 bases from V and 4 bases from J, with 7 bases between. CDR3 in amino acids: CSAREGNTIYF. Written as DNA, the CDR3 is TGCAGTGCCAGGGAAGGAAACACCATATATTTT.

The sample holds a few counts of this clone. The chain combines TRBV28 with TRBJ2-7, with 8 positions matching TRBD1. The germline CDR1 and CDR2 sequences are MDHEN and SYDVKM. The CDR3 is 14 amino acids. Trimming took 6 bases from V and 3 from J; bases not matched to a gene: 7. CDR3 sequence: CASSSGQGIYEQYF. The CDR3 region has the DNA TGTGCCAGCAGCTCCGGACAGGGAATCTACGAGCAGTACTTC.

The table lists this clone with a few counts. The rearrangement uses TRBV6-6 and TRBJ1-1, with TRBD1 matching over 8 bases. Germline-derived CDR1 and CDR2 are MNHNY and SVGAGI (reference sequence). Unmatched junction bases numbered 10, after V lost 6 bases and J lost 1 base. There are 16 residues in the CDR3. The CDR3 spells CASRPNRGGTNTEAFF. CDR3 nucleotide sequence: TGTGCCAGCAGACCGAACAGGGGGGGGACGAACACTGAAGCTTTCTTT.

This clone has just a few counts. The V call is TRBV18, the J call TRBJ2-2; the D gene is possibly TRBD2 (6 bases). Between the trimmed V and J ends, which lost 3 bases and 7 bases, there was a span of 12 bases. Germline V lookup: CDR1 KGHSH, CDR2 LQKENI. CDR3 size: 14 residues. Written as DNA, the CDR3 is TGTGCCAGCTCACCTATGGAGGGGAGCGGGGAGCTGTTTTTT. Translation gives CASSPMEGSGELFF. Looking up the rest from reference TRBV18 and TRBJ2-2 gives the full variable domain: NAGVMQNPRHLVRRRGQEARLRCSPMKGHSHVYWYRQLPEEGLKFMVYLQKENIIDESGMPKERFSAEFPKEGPSILRIQQVVRGDSAAYFCASSPMEGSGELFFGEGSRLTVL.

This clone was seen repeatedly, ten times or more. V gene TRBV29-1 combines with J gene TRBJ2-7, with 9 positions matching TRBD1. Germline V gene data show CDR1 as SQVTM and CDR2 as ANQGSEA. The V segment lost 6 bases and the J segment 3 bases; nucleotides outside the gene matches: 6. This CDR3 contains 13 residues. CDR3 amino acids: CSVPGQGYYEQYF. The CDR3 DNA is TGCAGCGTGCCGGGACAGGGATACTACGAGCAGTACTTC.